The 25 T cell receptor beta chains below were found in one sample sequenced in a study of PD-L1 blockade in urothelial cancer (dated by TCRdb to 2017 to 2019). The time point label here, explained by the study, means: pretreatment peripheral blood. Library preparation used the immunoSEQ multiplex PCR assay. TCRdb obtained this table from immuneACCESS and retained in-frame rearrangements with V and J assigned. These tables miss some clones; where compared with another copy, unresolved V genes account for less than half of the shortfall, and the remainder is unexplained. Within this sample are about 45,000 clones, with around nine tenths of them counted one time only. The ten largest make up around a quarter of the sample. Sequenced material: PBMCs, taken around atezolizumab (anti-PD-L1) treatment. These receptor sequences come from a donor at least 40 years old with urothelial cancer.

The chain combines TRBV7-9 with TRBJ1-3; TRBD1 might be the D (6 bases). V gave up 5 bases and J gave up 3 bases, with 20 bases separating them. Looked up from germline, CDR1 is SEHNR and CDR2 is FQNEAQ (reference sequence). This CDR3 has 17 residues. The CDR3 region is CASSQGQYIGGGNTIYF. CDR3 nucleotide sequence: TGTGCCAGCAGCCAGGGACAATACATAGGCGGTGGAAACACCATATATTTT.

The chain carries TRBV7-9 and TRBJ2-7, with 14 bases identical to TRBD2. Trimming at V came to 4 bases and at J to 7 bases, leaving 9 bases not matched to a gene. CDR3 length equals 16 residues. The V gene's germline CDR1 is SEHNR and CDR2 FQNEAQ (reference sequence). For the CDR3, the DNA is TGTGCCAGCAGCTCCCCGGGACTAGCGGGAGCGTATGAGCAGTACTTC. Its protein product is CASSSPGLAGAYEQYF.

The chain is built from TRBV7-8 and TRBJ2-5, with D perhaps TRBD1 (8 bases). This CDR3 comprises 16 residues. CDR1 SGHVS and CDR2 FQNEAQ come from the germline V gene. Trimming pared 5 bases from V and 4 bases from J, leaving 20 bases between. CDR3 nucleotide sequence: TGTGCCAGCAGCCCCCGGGGGGTGACAGGGGTAGAGACCCAGTACTTC. Its protein is CASSPRGVTGVETQYF.

The chain combines TRBV7-9 with TRBJ2-7, with 13 bases identical to TRBD2. J gave up 6 bases and V 5 bases, and 7 bases lay outside the gene matches. Germline assignment: CDR1 SEHNR and CDR2 FQNEAQ (reference sequence). The CDR3 sequence is 15 residues long. The CDR3 protein is CASSRGLAGVREQYF. The CDR3 DNA reads as TGTGCCAGCAGCCGCGGACTAGCGGGAGTTCGCGAGCAGTACTTC.

This chain joins TRBV6-6 and TRBJ2-1; 9 nucleotides match TRBD1. CDR1 is MNHNY, CDR2 SVGAGI, per germline (reference sequence). This CDR3 is built from 11 residues. With V trimmed by 4 bases and J by 15 bases, 4 bases remained unmatched. The CDR3 sequence is CASSWGQGRFF. The CDR3 DNA reads as TGTGCCAGCAGTTGGGGACAGGGTCGGTTCTTC.

This clone was seen just once. V and J are TRBV7-9 and TRBJ2-1, with a weak D call TRBD2 (6 bases). Trimming took off 9 bases at V and 2 bases at J, with 11 bases between the two ends. CDR3 length equals 13 residues. The V gene's germline CDR1 is SEHNR and CDR2 FQNEAQ (reference sequence). In nucleotides, the CDR3 is TGTGCCAGTCTGACGGGAGCCTACAATGAGCAGTTCTTC. Its protein is CASLTGAYNEQFF.

This clone was observed a handful of times. The CDR3 here is CASSSGGQPQHF. The CDR3 nucleotides are TGTGCCAGCAGTTCAGGGGGTCAGCCCCAGCATTTT. The chain carries TRBV25-1 and TRBJ1-5, with 7 bases aligning to TRBD1. The CDR3 has 12 amino acids. After removal of 5 bases from V and 6 bases from J, the junction contained 1 base not matched to a gene. The germline gives CDR1 MGHDK, CDR2 SYGVNS.

This rearrangement joins TRBV5-1 to TRBJ2-1, with 10 bases lining up with TRBD2. The germline gives CDR1 SGHRS, CDR2 YFSETQ. V was clipped by 0 bases and J by 0 bases; unmatched bases: 6. The CDR3 runs to 18 residues. The CDR3 is CASSLVPSGGSSYNEQFF. CDR3 bases: TGCGCCAGCAGCTTGGTTCCTAGCGGGGGTAGCTCCTACAATGAGCAGTTCTTC.

The V and J genes are TRBV5-1 and TRBJ2-4; 11 nucleotides align to TRBD2. V shed 4 bases and J 3 bases; nucleotides not matched to a gene: 12. Germline lookup yields CDR1 SGHRS and CDR2 YFSETQ. This CDR3 has 18 amino acids. CDR3 in amino acids: CASSITSGSGGVKNIQYF. Written as DNA, the CDR3 is TGCGCCAGCAGCATCACTAGCGGGAGCGGAGGGGTCAAAAACATTCAGTACTTC. Supplemented by reference TRBV5-1 and TRBJ2-4, the full variable domain reads KAGVTQTPRYLIKTRGQQVTLSCSPISGHRSVSWYQQTPGQGLQFLFEYFSETQRNKGNFPGRFSGRQFSNSRSEMNVSTLELGDSALYLCASSITSGSGGVKNIQYFGAGTRLSVL.

V usage is TRBV6-6 and J usage is TRBJ2-7; D is possibly TRBD2 (6 bases). Germline V lookup: CDR1 MNHNY, CDR2 SVGAGI (reference sequence). The CDR3 runs 13 residues. V lost 6 bases and J lost 2, with 11 bases in between. CDR3 nucleotide sequence: TGTGCCAGCAGCAGAGCGGGTCCCTACGAGCAGTACTTC. The encoded protein is CASSRAGPYEQYF.

This clone was seen once. The chain has TRBV2 and TRBJ2-3, with a weak D call TRBD2 (7 bases). The CDR3 runs to 13 residues. From germline, CDR1 is SNHLY and CDR2 FYNNEI. V shed 7 bases and J shed 2 bases, with 10 bases lying between them. The CDR3 loop is CASNAGATDTQYF. Written as DNA, the CDR3 is TGTGCCAGCAATGCGGGGGCCACAGATACGCAGTATTTT.

The rearrangement links TRBV4-3 to TRBJ1-4; a possible D gene is TRBD1 (5 bases). The CDR3 length is 14 residues. From germline, CDR1 is LGHNA and CDR2 YSLEER. Trimming removed 4 bases from V and 10 bases from J, with 16 bases in between. The CDR3 loop reads CASSPLGATAKLFF. Here the CDR3 DNA reads TGCGCCAGCAGCCCCCTAGGGGCGACAGCAAAACTGTTTTTT.

A single count supports this clone. V gene TRBV10-2 combines with J gene TRBJ2-4, with TRBD1 matching 10 bases. The CDR3 has 13 residues. The J segment lost 6 bases and the V segment lost 8 bases, leaving 4 bases of the junction unmatched. Looked up from germline, CDR1 is WSHSY and CDR2 is SAAADI. In nucleotides, the CDR3 is TGCGCCAGCCGGGACAGGGGTTCAAACATTCAGTACTTC. This translates into CASRDRGSNIQYF.

V and J are TRBV5-8 and TRBJ2-5; TRBD2 matches 7 bases. From germline, CDR1 is SGHTS and CDR2 YDEGEE. This CDR3 is 15 amino acids long. V trimming: 1 base; J trimming: 1 base; junction bases outside the gene matches: 4. The CDR3 nucleotides are TGTGCCAGCAGCTTGAGAGGACTAGTCCAAGAGACCCAGTACTTC. Encoded protein: CASSLRGLVQETQYF. The complete variable domain, with remaining parts taken from reference TRBV5-8 and TRBJ2-5, reads EAGVTQSPTHLIKTRGQQATLRCSPISGHTSVYWYQQALGLGLQFLLWYDEGEERNRGNFPPRFSGRQFPNYSSELNVNALELEDSALYLCASSLRGLVQETQYFGPGTRLLVL.

This chain connects TRBV27 to TRBJ1-2; D is undetermined. This CDR3 has 15 amino acids. From germline, CDR1 is MNHEY and CDR2 SMNVEV (reference sequence). Between the trimmed V and J ends, which lost 5 bases and 5 bases, there was a span of 18 bases. The CDR3 loop is CASSNERADSYGYTF. CDR3 nucleotide sequence: TGTGCCAGCAGTAACGAGAGGGCAGATTCGTATGGCTACACCTTC.

This rearrangement joins TRBV6-5 to TRBJ2-7, with 11 bases that match TRBD2. The CDR3 is 15 residues long. Per germline, CDR1 MNHEY and CDR2 SVGAGI. J gave up 2 bases and V 6 bases, and 6 bases lay outside the gene matches. In DNA, the CDR3 is TGTGCCAGCAGCCCGGGACTAGCGGCCACCTACGAGCAGTACTTC. As protein: CASSPGLAATYEQYF.

The chain couples TRBV7-2 to TRBJ2-5; TRBD2 aligns across 8 bases. V lost 5 bases and J lost 1; bases outside the gene matches: 9. Germline CDR1 is SGHTA and CDR2 is FQGNSA. This CDR3 spans 16 amino acids. CDR3 in amino acids: CASSTGTRPPQETQYF. CDR3 DNA: TGTGCCAGCAGCACCGGGACTAGGCCCCCCCAAGAGACCCAGTACTTC.

The J gene is TRBJ2-7, the V gene TRBV2, with D perhaps matching TRBD1 (5 bases). V lost 10 bases and J lost 3, with 16 bases in between. The CDR3 consists of 13 residues. The germline gives CDR1 SNHLY, CDR2 FYNNEI. Here the CDR3 reads CATASAQVYEQYF. CDR3 nucleotides: TGTGCCACAGCCTCGGCACAGGTCTACGAGCAGTACTTC.

The chain recombines TRBV7-9 with TRBJ1-1; TRBD1 aligns across 7 bases. Germline values: CDR1 SEHNR, CDR2 FQNEAQ (reference sequence). The CDR3 covers 13 residues. Trimming cost V 5 bases and J 5 bases; bases outside gene matches: 5. CDR3 sequence (DNA): TGTGCCAGCAGCCTTACACAGGGGACTGAAGCTTTCTTT. The encoded protein is CASSLTQGTEAFF.

This clone was seen just once. This chain links TRBV19 with TRBJ2-3; TRBD2 matches at 7 bases. The CDR3 runs 16 residues. Trimming took 3 bases from V and 2 from J; bases not matched to a gene: 8. From germline, CDR1 is LNHDA and CDR2 SQIVND (reference sequence). Written as DNA, the CDR3 is TGTGCCAGTAGTATGGGAGGGCCCCGTTCCACAGATACGCAGTATTTT. It is translated as CASSMGGPRSTDTQYF.

The chain recombines TRBV5-1 with TRBJ2-5; 9 nucleotides line up with TRBD2. Per germline, CDR1 SGHRS and CDR2 YFSETQ. This CDR3 is 16 amino acids long. The V gene end was trimmed by 0 bases and the J gene end by 5 bases; junction bases not matched to a gene: 8. The CDR3 is CASSLVLAGERETQYF. The CDR3 nucleotides are TGCGCCAGCAGCTTGGTATTAGCGGGGGAGCGGGAGACCCAGTACTTC. The full variable domain, rest sourced from reference TRBV5-1 and TRBJ2-5, is KAGVTQTPRYLIKTRGQQVTLSCSPISGHRSVSWYQQTPGQGLQFLFEYFSETQRNKGNFPGRFSGRQFSNSRSEMNVSTLELGDSALYLCASSLVLAGERETQYFGPGTRLLVL.

This chain links TRBV5-4 with TRBJ1-1, with D perhaps TRBD1 (5 bases). V was clipped by 4 bases and J by 5 bases, with 15 bases between them. This CDR3 is 14 amino acids long. Germline CDR1 reads SGHNT; CDR2 reads YYREEE (reference sequence). DNA of the CDR3: TGTGCCAGCAGCCCGGGGGGGGGTGGGACTGAAGCTTTCTTT. Translated: CASSPGGGGTEAFF. Using reference TRBV5-4 and TRBJ1-1 for the parts outside the CDR3, the full variable domain is ETGVTQSPTHLIKTRGQQVTLRCSSQSGHNTVSWYQQALGQGPQFIFQYYREEENGRGNFPPRFSGLQFPNYSSELNVNALELDDSALYLCASSPGGGGTEAFFGQGTRLTVV.

V usage is TRBV4-2 and J usage is TRBJ1-5; tentative D call: TRBD1 (6 bases). This CDR3 is 14 amino acids long. CDR1 is LGHNA and CDR2 is YNFKEQ in the germline V gene. The ends were cut back, 4 bases at V and 6 bases at J, with 13 bases in the middle. CDR3 amino acids: CASSPAGAGQPQHF. The CDR3 DNA sequence: TGTGCCAGCAGCCCGGCGGGGGCGGGTCAGCCCCAGCATTTT.

J is TRBJ1-1 and V is TRBV7-2; TRBD1 is a possible D gene (6 bases). The V end lost 2 bases, the J end lost 4 bases, and 11 bases lay between the germline ends. In germline, CDR1 is SGHTA, CDR2 FQGNSA. The CDR3 is made up of 14 amino acids. The CDR3 is CASSLQGTSTEAFF. As DNA, the CDR3 is TGTGCCAGCAGCTTACAGGGGACGAGCACTGAAGCTTTCTTT.

The V and J genes are TRBV11-2 and TRBJ2-5, with 8 positions matching TRBD2. This CDR3 contains 16 residues. With 4 bases clipped from V and 0 bases from J, the junction kept 7 bases outside the gene matches. Germline CDR1 is SGHAT and CDR2 is FQNNGV. The CDR3 is CASSWGSGVNQETQYF. Written as DNA, the CDR3 is TGTGCCAGCAGCTGGGGTAGCGGGGTGAACCAAGAGACCCAGTACTTC.